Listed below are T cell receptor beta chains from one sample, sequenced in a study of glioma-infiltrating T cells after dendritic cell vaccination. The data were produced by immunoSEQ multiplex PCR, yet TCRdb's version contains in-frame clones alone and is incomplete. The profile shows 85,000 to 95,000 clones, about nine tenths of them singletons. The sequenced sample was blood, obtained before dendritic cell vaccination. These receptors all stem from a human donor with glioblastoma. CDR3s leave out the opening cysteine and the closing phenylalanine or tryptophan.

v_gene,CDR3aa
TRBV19,ASSILRELYNEQF
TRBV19,ASSIGGTSYEQY
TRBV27,ASSRDNSPPEAF
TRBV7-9,ASSPTGTSLHEQY
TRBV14,ASSQDWNTGELF
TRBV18,ASSPRQGTEAF
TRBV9,ASSVVGQGASGNTIY
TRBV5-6,ASSPGTGVPETQY
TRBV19,ASNQGFSYNEQF
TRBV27,ASSWTGGTDQPQH
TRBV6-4,ASSDRQRSNTGELF
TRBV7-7,ASSLERDYNEQF
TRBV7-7,ASSSQGATGELF
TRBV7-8,ASSSLLATSTDTQY
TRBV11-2,ASYRAGSTDTQY
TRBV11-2,ASSLAGTNYEQY
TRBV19,ASSILGASEQY
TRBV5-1,ASSLQLAGTSGELF
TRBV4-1,ASSQEIQGGSYEQY
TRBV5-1,ASSLLGLGSLSSYNEQF
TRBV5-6,ASSGTGRSGNTIY
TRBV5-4,ASSLAAGGRGYGYT
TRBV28,ASSISGASGNTIY
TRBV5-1,ASSLEYYEQF
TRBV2,ASSPTGGGAAF
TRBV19,ASTLQGAGGYT
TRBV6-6,ASTPNRDKALQTQY
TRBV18,AARTGGNYGYT
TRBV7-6,ASSLDGGYNSPLH
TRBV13,ASSSRTNYGYT
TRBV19,ASSIADSANSPLH
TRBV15,ATSRGDRETYEQY
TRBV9,ASSQTGLGYEKLF
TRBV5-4,ASSLIQGDTQY
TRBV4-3,ASSQDGWRPEQF
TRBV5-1,ASSLGLQNTEAF
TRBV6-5,ASRRAGEGEQF
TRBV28,ASSSVGQGGGRGF
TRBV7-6,ASSLARLGGHSSSGNTIY